This TCR beta chain was sequenced for a study of Graves' ophthalmopathy and Graves' hyperthyroidism. General study points: Discrimination between ophthalmopathy and stable hyperthyroidism by a 13-signature model showed roughly 88% sensitivity and about 84% specificity. Sensitivity reached 55% to 71% and specificity 72.22% when the model predicted ophthalmopathy progression.

Amplification from RNA transcripts yielded the TCR beta CDR3 regions. Amplification began with first-round RT-PCR using HTBI primers, then second-round multiplex PCR was performed. TCRdb reanalysed the multiplex PCR reads using MiXCR and keeps one entry per CDR3 protein. This table holds 900,000 to 1,200,000 distinct CDR3 sequences, 35% to 45% found once. Hyperthyroidism was new, under 2 months, in patients aged 18 to 65. Notes on this clonotype: Its antigen is currently unknown.

This CDR3 region has 12 residues. V is TRBV12-3 or TRBV12-4 and J is TRBJ2-6; D gene unclear. Sequenced material: peripheral blood or thyroid tissue (not recorded which). The TCR was taken from an adult man with Graves' hyperthyroidism. The CDR3 nucleotides are TGTGCTACCTGTTCTGGGGCCAACGTCCTGACTTTC. As protein: CATCSGANVLTF.